Below are 21 T cell receptor beta chains sequenced from a single sample in a study of T cell responses to AZD1222 COVID-19 vaccine. Sequencing used immunoSEQ multiplex PCR; TCRdb keeps in-frame clones, though not all of them. The sample contains some 130,000 clones, 90% of which appear only once. The sample here was peripheral blood, taken on day 0 of AZD1222 vaccination. The receptors shown here come from an adult in good health.

This chain connects TRBV7-2 to TRBJ2-2; 7 bases are a match to TRBD1. The trim removed 2 bases at V and 3 bases at J, leaving 9 bases unmatched. Per the germline V gene, CDR1 is SGHTA and CDR2 is FQGNSA. The CDR3 has 17 residues. The CDR3 nucleotides read TGTGCCAGCAGCTTAAGCTTGGAGACAGGGTACACCGGGGAGCTGTTTTTT. This gives the protein CASSLSLETGYTGELFF.

This chain connects TRBV6-5 to TRBJ2-6; D not resolved. Trimming cost V 0 bases and J 4 bases, with 1 base left between them. The V gene's germline CDR1 is MNHEY and CDR2 SVGAGI. The CDR3 loop spans 13 amino acids. The CDR3 bases are TGTGCCAGCAGTTACTCGGGGGCCAACGTCCTGACTTTC. It encodes CASSYSGANVLTF.

The chain couples TRBV19 to TRBJ1-1, with TRBD1 identical over 9 bases. V trimming: 1 base; J trimming: 5 bases; junction bases outside the gene matches: 5. The CDR3 extends over 15 amino acids. The V gene's germline CDR1 is LNHDA and CDR2 SQIVND (reference sequence). Here the CDR3 reads CASSIGHRGRTEAFF. The CDR3 bases are TGTGCCAGTAGTATAGGACACAGGGGGCGGACTGAAGCTTTCTTT.

V usage is TRBV5-4 and J usage is TRBJ1-1; 11 bases line up with TRBD1. The length of the CDR3 is 15 residues. Germline loops: CDR1 SGHNT, CDR2 YYREEE (reference sequence). Trimming removed 3 bases from V and 1 base from J; junction bases left unmatched: 2. CDR3 loop: CASSWTGGRNTEAFF. Here the CDR3 DNA reads TGTGCCAGCAGCTGGACAGGGGGCAGGAACACTGAAGCTTTCTTT.

The chain has TRBV30 and TRBJ2-5; perhaps TRBD1 as D (6 bases). The CDR3 runs 12 residues. Germline-derived CDR1 and CDR2 are GTSNPN and SVGIG (reference sequence). The V end was cut by 2 bases, the J end by 4 bases, with 8 bases between. The DNA for the CDR3 is TGTGCCTGGAGTAGAGGGGGAGAGACCCAGTACTTC. Translation: CAWSRGGETQYF. Based on the CDR3 plus reference TRBV30 and TRBJ2-5, the full variable domain is SQTIHQWPATLVQPVGSPLSLECTVEGTSNPNLYWYRQAAGRGLQLLFYSVGIGQISSEVPQNLSASRPQDRQFILSSKKLLLSDSGFYLCAWSRGGETQYFGPGTRLLVL.

Only one count was recorded for this clone. This chain connects TRBV11-1 to TRBJ1-3; D call uncertain. Germline CDR1 and CDR2: SGHAT and FQDESV (reference sequence). V was shortened by 5 bases and J by 0 bases, with 8 bases between the two germline ends. There are 14 residues in the CDR3. Here the CDR3 reads CASSMTVSGNTIYF. DNA for the CDR3: TGTGCCAGCAGCATGACCGTCTCTGGAAACACCATATATTTT.

This clone was counted a few times. This chain uses TRBV30 with TRBJ1-5; D gene uncertain. V was pared by 5 bases and J by 0 bases, with 8 bases between. CDR1 and CDR2 (germline): GTSNPN, SVGIG (reference sequence). The CDR3 runs 13 residues. The CDR3 region is CAWGPNSNQPQHF. The CDR3 coding sequence is TGTGCCTGGGGCCCTAATAGCAATCAGCCCCAGCATTTT.

The genes are TRBV6-6 and TRBJ2-1, with no clear D. Trimming stripped 0 bases from V and 5 bases from J, with 11 bases between. Germline V gene lookup returns CDR1 MNHNY and CDR2 SVGAGI (reference sequence). CDR3 length: 15 amino acids. This chain's CDR3 is CASSYSMMRHNEQFF. DNA for the CDR3: TGTGCCAGCAGTTACTCGATGATGAGGCACAATGAGCAGTTCTTC.

The chain employs TRBV5-4 and TRBJ2-1, with 9 bases fitting TRBD2. The CDR3 has 17 amino acids. Germline CDR1 is SGHNT and CDR2 is YYREEE (reference sequence). The junction had 13 bases not matched to a gene; V was cut back by 0 bases and J by 9 bases. DNA for the CDR3: TGTGCCAGCAGCTTGGAACCTAGGACTAGCGCTCTCAGTGAGCAGTTCTTC. It yields the protein CASSLEPRTSALSEQFF.

The V and J genes are TRBV20-1 and TRBJ1-2; a weak D match, TRBD1 (5 bases). Per the germline V gene, CDR1 is DFQATT and CDR2 is SNEGSKA (reference sequence). Trimming cost V 3 bases and J 11 bases, with 16 bases left between them. This CDR3 comprises 12 residues. CDR3 in amino acids: CSASRDGAGYTF. CDR3 sequence (DNA): TGCAGTGCTAGTAGGGACGGAGCTGGTTACACCTTC.

The chain links TRBV30 to TRBJ1-2, with D maybe TRBD1 (6 bases). The V end lost 2 bases, the J end lost 1 base, and 14 bases lay between the germline ends. Per the germline V gene, CDR1 is GTSNPN and CDR2 is SVGIG (reference sequence). The CDR3 consists of 15 residues. The CDR3 loop is CAWSPTDSINYGYTF. In DNA, the CDR3 is TGTGCCTGGAGTCCGACGGACAGTATTAACTATGGCTACACCTTC.

The chain recombines TRBV3-1 (or the pseudogene TRBV3-2) with TRBJ1-2, with D perhaps matching TRBD1 (5 bases). Germline V gives CDR1 LGHDT, CDR2 YNNKEL (reference sequence). V gave up 4 bases and J gave up 5 bases, with 14 bases separating them. The CDR3 has 14 residues. Here the CDR3 DNA reads TGTGCCAGCAGCCCCCGGACAAGAAATTATGGCTACACCTTC. Its protein is CASSPRTRNYGYTF.

In its sample, this clone was seen a few times. This chain joins TRBV4-3 and TRBJ2-3, with 8 bases that match TRBD2. The CDR3 runs to 15 residues. V shed 5 bases, J shed 2 bases, and the junction held 6 bases outside the gene matches. The germline V gene encodes CDR1 LGHNA and CDR2 YSLEER. The CDR3 reads CASSSGGAHTDTQYF. The CDR3, as DNA: TGCGCCAGCAGCTCGGGGGGGGCCCACACAGATACGCAGTATTTT.

The gene calls are TRBV7-9 and TRBJ1-2, with 7 bases matching TRBD1. Germline trimming cut 1 base from V and 8 bases from J; bases unmatched to any gene: 7. The CDR3 runs to 14 residues. From germline, CDR1 is SEHNR and CDR2 FQNEAQ (reference sequence). The CDR3 region has the DNA TGTGCCAGCAGCTTAGGCCCACTGGGACAGGGCTACACCTTC. Its protein product is CASSLGPLGQGYTF.

This chain links TRBV5-1 with TRBJ1-2; no reliable D call. The CDR3 covers 16 residues. The V and J ends lost 4 bases and 4 bases respectively, with 20 bases between them. Germline lookup yields CDR1 SGHRS and CDR2 YFSETQ. As DNA, the CDR3 is TGCGCCAGCAGCATGTTTCTCTCGTCTTTAGGCTATGGCTACACCTTC. Protein product: CASSMFLSSLGYGYTF.

This chain links TRBV11-2 with TRBJ1-4, with 8 positions matching TRBD1. CDR3 length equals 14 residues. Germline-derived CDR1 and CDR2 are SGHAT and FQNNGV. J lost 4 bases, V lost 7 bases, and 5 bases had no gene match. DNA for the CDR3: TGTGCCAGCACCCAGGGGGCGGGTAATGAAAAACTGTTTTTT. Translated: CASTQGAGNEKLFF.

CDR3 amino acids: CASSSRTAMNTEAFF. The CDR3 nucleotides are TGTGCCAGCAGCTCCCGGACGGCTATGAACACTGAAGCTTTCTTT. The V and J genes are TRBV9 and TRBJ1-1, with D uncertain. The V gene lost 4 bases and the J gene lost 0 bases, with 13 bases spanning the gap. CDR1 is SGDLS and CDR2 is YYNGEE in the germline V gene. The CDR3 loop spans 15 amino acids. The variable domain in full, with the rest retrieved from reference TRBV9 and TRBJ1-1, is DSGVTQTPKHLITATGQRVTLRCSPRSGDLSVYWYQQSLDQGLQFLIQYYNGEERAKGNILERFSAQQFPDLHSELNLSSLELGDSALYFCASSSRTAMNTEAFFGQGTRLTVV.

DNA for the CDR3: TGTGCCAGCAGCCTGACAGGGGGCGGTGGTCAGCCCCAGCATTTT. This codes for CASSLTGGGGQPQHF. J is TRBJ1-5 and V is TRBV9, with TRBD1 matching 10 bases. J gave up 6 bases and V 4 bases, and 7 bases lay outside the gene matches. Germline CDR1 reads SGDLS; CDR2 reads YYNGEE. The CDR3 is made up of 15 amino acids.

The chain carries TRBV19 and TRBJ2-7, with D tentatively TRBD1 or TRBD2 (5 bases each). The V end was cut by 5 bases, the J end by 2 bases, with 7 bases between. The CDR3 runs 12 residues. In germline, CDR1 is LNHDA, CDR2 SQIVND (reference sequence). The CDR3 spells CASSPGPYEQYF. The CDR3 DNA follows: TGTGCCAGTAGTCCGGGACCCTACGAGCAGTACTTC.

V and J are TRBV19 and TRBJ1-2; D uncertain. There are 13 residues in the CDR3. With 3 bases removed from V and 2 bases from J, the gap between germline ends came to 7 bases. Germline CDR1 and CDR2: LNHDA and SQIVND (reference sequence). The CDR3 bases are TGTGCCAGTAGTATCCCCGAGAACTATGGCTACACCTTC. This gives the protein CASSIPENYGYTF. Based on the CDR3 plus reference TRBV19 and TRBJ1-2, the full variable domain is DGGITQSPKYLFRKEGQNVTLSCEQNLNHDAMYWYRQDPGQGLRLIYYSQIVNDFQKGDIAEGYSVSREKKESFPLTVTSAQKNPTAFYLCASSIPENYGYTFGSGTRLTVV.

This chain uses TRBV30 with TRBJ1-3; no clear D gene. The V end lost 5 bases, the J end lost 0 bases, and 5 bases lay between the germline ends. The CDR3 length is 12 residues. Germline lookup yields CDR1 GTSNPN and CDR2 SVGIG (reference sequence). The CDR3 DNA sequence: TGTGCCTGGGCAGGCTCTGGAAACACCATATATTTT. As protein: CAWAGSGNTIYF. Variable domain in full (rest from reference TRBV30 and TRBJ1-3): SQTIHQWPATLVQPVGSPLSLECTVEGTSNPNLYWYRQAAGRGLQLLFYSVGIGQISSEVPQNLSASRPQDRQFILSSKKLLLSDSGFYLCAWAGSGNTIYFGEGSWLTVV.